The rows below give T cell receptor beta chains drawn from one sample of a study of T-cell reconstitution after alpha-beta-depleted transplantation in children. TCRdb ran MiXCR on the PCR reads and lists one entry per CDR3 protein. The repertoire holds 200,000 to 250,000 distinct CDR3 sequences, with approximately 10% as singletons. The sequences come from PBMCs from the stem cell graft donor, collected from the stem cell graft. Receptor source: a human donor who donated a stem cell graft to a child with acute lymphoblastic leukemia. CDR3s include the opening cysteine and the closing phenylalanine or tryptophan. A D gene is named only where the DNA matches it firmly. The listing skips clone size in some rows; elsewhere it reads once, few, many or a size class.

. | TRBJ2-5 | many | TRBV12-3/TRBV12-4 | TGTGCCAGCAGTTTAGCGCGTAGGGAGACCCAGTACTTC | CASSLARRETQYF
. | TRBJ2-7 | few | TRBV23-1 | TGCGCCAGCAGTCAAAATCCAGGAATAACTTTCTACGAGCAGTACTTC | CASSQNPGITFYEQYF
TRBD2 | TRBJ2-1 | many | TRBV6-1 | TGTGCCAGCAGGAGGGAACTAGCGGGGGATAGTGAGCAGTTCTTC | CASRRELAGDSEQFF
. | TRBJ2-7 | many | TRBV7-2 | TGTGCCAGCAGCTTAGTTTCGGGGTGGGGGTACTTC | CASSLVSGWGYF
TRBD1 | TRBJ1-5 | . | TRBV4-2 | TGTGCCAGCAGCCTTACAGGGGCTTATAGCAATCAGCCCCAGCATTTT | CASSLTGAYSNQPQHF
TRBD1 | TRBJ2-1 | few | TRBV5-1 | TGCGCCAGCAGCTCCCGACAGGGCGCTCTCAATGAGCAGTTCTTC | CASSSRQGALNEQFF
. | TRBJ2-7 | few | TRBV6-2/TRBV6-3 | TGTGCCAGCAGACCAGGGGAAACCTACGAGCAGTACTTC | CASRPGETYEQYF
. | TRBJ2-7 | once | TRBV5-1 | TGCGCCAGCAGCCCCCAGACAGTGCTCTACGAGCAGTACTTC | CASSPQTVLYEQYF
. | TRBJ2-6 | few | TRBV6-5 | TGTGCCAGCAGTTTCCAACCCCCAGGTTTGGCCGGGGCCAACGTCCTGACTTTC | CASSFQPPGLAGANVLTF
. | TRBJ2-1 | many | TRBV5-1 | TGCGCCAGCAGCTGGACCCATAACAATGAGCAGTTCTTC | CASSWTHNNEQFF
. | TRBJ1-1 | few | TRBV7-6 | TGTGCCAGCAGCTTAGCAGCAGGGGACAACACTGAAGCTTTCTTT | CASSLAAGDNTEAFF
. | TRBJ1-1 | many | TRBV7-9 | TGTGCCAGCAGCGCGTCAGAAGACGTTAACACTGAAGCTTTCTTT | CASSASEDVNTEAFF
TRBD2 | TRBJ2-3 | . | TRBV6-4 | TGTGCCAGCAGTACCGAAACTAGCGGGGGCACAGATACGCAGTATTTT | CASSTETSGGTDTQYF
. | TRBJ1-2 | . | TRBV3-1 | TGTGCCAGCAGCTCGCGAGGAGCAGTTAAAGCTAACTATGGCTACACCTTC | CASSSRGAVKANYGYTF
. | TRBJ1-2 | . | TRBV7-9 | TGTGCCAGCAGCTTTGACCGGTCCCTTGACCTTAACTATGGCTACACCTTC | CASSFDRSLDLNYGYTF
. | TRBJ2-7 | many | TRBV5-1 | TGCGCCAGCAGCATCCGGGACGGATCTTTGGAGCAGTACTTC | CASSIRDGSLEQYF
TRBD1 | TRBJ2-2 | many | TRBV18 | TGTGCCAGCTCACCACGAGACAGGGGAGTCACCGGGGAGCTGTTTTTT | CASSPRDRGVTGELFF
TRBD2 | TRBJ2-1 | once | TRBV5-1 | TGCGCCAGCAGCTTGAACGGACTAGAGTACAATGAGCAGTTCTTC | CASSLNGLEYNEQFF
. | TRBJ1-3 | . | TRBV7-9 | TGTGCCAGCAGCTTAGCGCTGGGTTCTGGAAACACCATATATTTT | CASSLALGSGNTIYF
. | TRBJ1-1 | few | TRBV20-1 | TGCAGTGCGGCCCAAAGGACTGAAGCTTTCTTT | CSAAQRTEAFF
. | TRBJ1-1 | many | TRBV6-5 | TGTGCCAGCAGTTACGCGGGGAGGACTGAAGCTTTCTTT | CASSYAGRTEAFF
. | TRBJ2-5 | few | TRBV6-2/TRBV6-3 | TGTGCCAGCAGTTACTCGATTCTTGGGCAGGGAAAAGAGACCCAGTACTTC | CASSYSILGQGKETQYF
TRBD2 | TRBJ2-7 | many | TRBV12-3/TRBV12-4 | TGTGCCAGCAGTTTCCGGGCTAGCGGGGGTTCCGAGCAGTACTTC | CASSFRASGGSEQYF
. | TRBJ2-2 | few | TRBV11-1 | TGTGCCAGCAGCTTGCTAACAGGAATCTCACCCGGGGAGCTGTTTTTT | CASSLLTGISPGELFF
. | TRBJ1-2 | . | TRBV5-4 | TGTGCCAGCAGTGGGGAGTTTAACTATGGCTACACCTTC | CASSGEFNYGYTF
TRBD2 | TRBJ2-1 | many | TRBV3-1 | TGTGCCAGCAGCAATCTAGCGGGGTCTGCGGCGTTCTTC | CASSNLAGSAAFF
. | TRBJ1-1 | . | TRBV2 | TGTGCCGGCCGAACAACGAACACTGAAGCTTTCTTT | CAGRTTNTEAFF
TRBD1 | TRBJ2-2 | many | TRBV15 | TGTGCCACCAGCAGAGCGTTTCAGGGGGCGACCGGGGAGCTGTTTTTT | CATSRAFQGATGELFF
. | TRBJ1-1 | many | TRBV20-1 | TGTTCAGGGAGTAGGGCCACTGAAGCTTTCTTT | CSGSRATEAFF
. | TRBJ2-7 | few | TRBV27 | TGTGCCAGCAGAAACGGAGGGGATCTTGGCTACGAGCAGTACTTC | CASRNGGDLGYEQYF
TRBD2 | TRBJ2-1 | many | TRBV5-1 | TGCGCCAGCAGCTTGTTCACTAGCGGGGGGTCATACAATGAGCAGTTCTTC | CASSLFTSGGSYNEQFF
. | TRBJ2-3 | medium-sized | TRBV29-1 | TGCAGCGTGGACCCTACCCTTGCGGCAGATACGCAGTATTTT | CSVDPTLAADTQYF
TRBD1 | TRBJ2-1 | few | TRBV3-1 | TGTGCCAGCAGCCAATGGACAGGAGCATACAATGAGCAGTTCTTC | CASSQWTGAYNEQFF
. | TRBJ2-7 | few | TRBV2 | TGTGCCAGCGGAGGCGGGCAGTACTTC | CASGGGQYF
TRBD1 | TRBJ1-1 | . | TRBV18 | TGTGCCAGCTCACCTAGGGACAGTGGTGAGACTGAAGCTTTCTTT | CASSPRDSGETEAFF
. | TRBJ2-4 | few | TRBV11-2 | TGTGCCAGCAGCTTAGATAAAACGAATCTAGCCAAAAACATTCAGTACTTC | CASSLDKTNLAKNIQYF
. | TRBJ1-1 | many | TRBV7-8 | TGTGCCAGCAGCTTAGGCCTGAATTCTGAAGCTTTCTTT | CASSLGLNSEAFF
. | TRBJ2-1 | few | TRBV6-2/TRBV6-3 | TGTGCCAGCAGTTCAGGGGATGTTCCCTACAATGAGCAGTTCTTC | CASSSGDVPYNEQFF
. | TRBJ1-1 | many | TRBV29-1 | TGCAGCGTGTCGCCGACTGATCACACTGAAGCTTTCTTT | CSVSPTDHTEAFF
. | TRBJ2-1 | . | TRBV5-1 | TGCGCCAGCATCTGGACAGTTGGGTCGTATGAGCAGTTCTTC | CASIWTVGSYEQFF
TRBD1 | TRBJ2-2 | few | TRBV19 | TGTGCCAGTAGACGCGACAGGGCCATTAACACCGGGGAGCTGTTTTTT | CASRRDRAINTGELFF
. | TRBJ1-2 | few | TRBV20-1 | TGCAGTGCCCCGGGGACCTACTATGGCTACACCTTC | CSAPGTYYGYTF
TRBD1 | TRBJ2-2 | many | TRBV5-1 | TGCGCCAGCAGTTCTACAGGGGGCAGGCGCACCGGGGAGCTGTTTTTT | CASSSTGGRRTGELFF
. | TRBJ2-1 | many | TRBV5-1 | TGCGCCAGCAGCTTTGACAGAATAAATGAGCAGTTCTTC | CASSFDRINEQFF
. | TRBJ2-5 | . | TRBV5-6 | TGTGCCAGCAGCTCCGGGCCCCTCGGGACCCAGTACTTC | CASSSGPLGTQYF
. | TRBJ1-3 | few | TRBV4-1 | TGCGCCAGCAGCCAAGAATCGTTTTTAATAGGGGGAATCCGGGCCTCCGGAAACACCATATATTTT | CASSQESFLIGGIRASGNTIYF
. | TRBJ2-2 | many | TRBV5-1 | TGCGCCAGCAGCTTTACCCTCACGTCCGGGGAGCTGTTTTTT | CASSFTLTSGELFF
TRBD1 | TRBJ1-2 | many | TRBV12-3/TRBV12-4 | TGTGCCAGCAGGGGACAGAACTATGGCTACACCTTC | CASRGQNYGYTF
TRBD2 | TRBJ2-3 | medium-sized | TRBV7-2 | TGTGCCAGCAGCTCAGGGATAGCGGGTAGTAGCACAGATACGCAGTATTTT | CASSSGIAGSSTDTQYF
. | TRBJ1-1 | . | TRBV27 | TGTGCCAGCAGTTTTTCCTCGGCGGGGGCCGGGCTGAGAAACACTGAAGCTTTCTTT | CASSFSSAGAGLRNTEAFF
. | TRBJ2-3 | . | TRBV27 | TGTGCCAGCAGTTTCTCGACTGCTAGCACAGATACGCAGTATTTT | CASSFSTASTDTQYF
TRBD2 | TRBJ2-2 | many | TRBV5-1 | TGCGCCAGCAGCTTTGGTAGCGGGGGCCGGAACACCGGGGAGCTGTTTTTT | CASSFGSGGRNTGELFF
. | TRBJ1-5 | . | TRBV12-3/TRBV12-4 | TGTGCCAGCAGTTTATGGGAAGGCAATCAGCCCCAGCATTTT | CASSLWEGNQPQHF
TRBD1 | TRBJ2-7 | few | TRBV10-3 | TGTGCCATCGGGACAGGGAGCGTGTACGAGCAGTACTTC | CAIGTGSVYEQYF
TRBD1 | TRBJ2-2 | many | TRBV5-6 | TGTGCCAGCAGCCGAAGTTTCGGGACAGCCAACACCGGGGAGCTGTTTTTT | CASSRSFGTANTGELFF
. | TRBJ2-1 | . | TRBV18 | TGTGCCAGCTCACCAAGACAGGTTTATGAGCAGTTCTTC | CASSPRQVYEQFF
. | TRBJ1-5 | few | TRBV5-1 | TGCGCCAGCAGCTTGGAGGCAGGGGTTGGGGCAGCCCAGCATTTT | CASSLEAGVGAAQHF
. | TRBJ1-4 | . | TRBV6-5 | TGTGCCAGCAGTTTTAGGAGATCAGAAGGATCGAATGAAAAACTGTTTTTT | CASSFRRSEGSNEKLFF